This T cell receptor beta chain comes out of a study of OX40 agonist ivuxolimab in advanced cancers. Concerning the study at large: Ivuxolimab was a fully human IgG2 agonistic monoclonal antibody targeting the costimulatory receptor OX40 (CD134). Intravenous ivuxolimab was administered to patients every 2 weeks at six dose levels: 0.01, 0.1, 0.3, 1.5, 3 and 10 mg/kg. Among the roughly 54 dose-escalation patients, around 20 had hepatocellular carcinoma, around 15 melanoma, 9 renal cell carcinoma and 9 head and neck cancer. In the dose-escalation cohort, 82.7% of patients were male, and the mean age was approximately 60 years, with a range of roughly 20 to 85. Patients were allowed to have had prior anti-PD-1, anti-PD-L1 or anti-CTLA-4 therapy, and around 37% of the dose-escalation patients had previously received checkpoint inhibitors. Partial responses were achieved by three dose-escalation patients, of whom one had hepatocellular carcinoma and two had cutaneous melanoma. Peripheral TCRbeta sequencing was intended to test whether TCR sequence diversity was altered and clonal T-cell expansion was caused by ivuxolimab. The paper describes the monotherapy dose-escalation part (N of about 57 patients) of the phase I trial of ivuxolimab. Study-level results and caveats: The antigen specificity of the clonally expanded peripheral T cells was not determined. In the 0.1-3.0 mg/kg groups, partial responders were among the patients with the lowest normalized peripheral clonal expansion, particularly in CD8+ T cells. After ivuxolimab, more expanded clones were found on average in CD8+ T cells than in CD4+ T cells. Low levels of normalized T-cell clonal expansion were also seen in some patients who did not respond. At doses of 0.1 to 3.0 mg/kg, clonal expansion of both CD4+ and CD8+ T cells in blood was seen between baseline and week 6.

Patients with autoimmune disease history or receiving systemic immunosuppression were excluded from the trial. Peripheral blood for TCR sequencing was collected from all dose cohorts at baseline, on cycle 4 day 1, and on cycle 7 day 1. Samples were obtained from an open-label, multicenter, first-in-human phase I dose-escalation trial of ivuxolimab. Adults with locally advanced or metastatic melanoma, renal cell, hepatocellular, or head and neck squamous cell carcinoma were enrolled in the trial. Before TCR sequencing, CD4+ T cells and CD8+ T cells were sorted from peripheral blood as separate populations. As to this clone: It lacks a known antigen. The sample holds no much larger clone one base away, and base qualities are not on file.

CDR1 and CDR2, looked up from the germline V gene (reference sequence), are LNHDA and SQIVND. Reading from cysteine to phenylalanine, the CDR3 counts 14 amino acids. Only CDR3 DNA remains: 42 bases, in frame from the first base. The V and J ends are trimmed by 8 bases and 3 bases, leaving 13 bases between them. Genomic DNA was isolated from the sorted cells so that the TCRbeta CDR3 region could be sequenced. The immunoSEQ Assay was used to sequence the TCRbeta CDR3 regions. Here the immuneACCESS table is served through TCRdb, limited to in-frame sequences with V and J called. Missing clones are a known gap in these copies; in checked studies unresolved V genes cover under half, and the rest lacks a known reason. For this sample there are around 67,000 clones; 88% appear just once. In total, the top ten clones hold roughly 1% of the sample.

The sequenced sample was CD4+ or CD8+ T cells sorted from blood, obtained in a trial of the OX40 agonist ivuxolimab. The origin of this receptor is an adult with an advanced solid tumor such as melanoma, head and neck, liver or kidney cancer. The chain links TRBV19 with TRBJ1-4; TRBD1 is a weak D gene call, 6 bases matching. CDR3 protein: CASASQGSNEKLFF. The bases are TGTGCCAGTGCATCACAGGGATCTAATGAAAAACTGTTTTTT.